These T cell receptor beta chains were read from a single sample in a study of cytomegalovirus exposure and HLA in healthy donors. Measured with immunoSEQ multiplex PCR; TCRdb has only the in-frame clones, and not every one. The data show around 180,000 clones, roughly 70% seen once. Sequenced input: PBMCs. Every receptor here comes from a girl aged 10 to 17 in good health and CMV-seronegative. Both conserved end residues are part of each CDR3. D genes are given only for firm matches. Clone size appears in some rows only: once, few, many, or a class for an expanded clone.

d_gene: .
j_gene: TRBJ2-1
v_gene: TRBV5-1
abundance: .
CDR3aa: CASSLGVGSTAVHEQFF
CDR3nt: TGCGCCAGCAGCTTGGGAGTGGGGAGCACGGCGGTGCATGAGCAGTTCTTC

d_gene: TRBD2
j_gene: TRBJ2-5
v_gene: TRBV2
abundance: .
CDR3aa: CASTPPGLDHQETQYF
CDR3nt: TGTGCCAGCACTCCTCCGGGACTAGACCACCAAGAGACCCAGTACTTC

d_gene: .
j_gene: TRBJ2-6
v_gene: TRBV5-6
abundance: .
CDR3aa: CASSPGGTLTPSGANVLTF
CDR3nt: TGTGCCAGCAGCCCAGGGGGGACCCTCACCCCCTCTGGGGCCAACGTCCTGACTTTC

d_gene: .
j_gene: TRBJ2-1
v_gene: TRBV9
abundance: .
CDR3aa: CASSVGGGSYNEQFF
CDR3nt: TGTGCCAGCAGCGTAGGAGGGGGATCCTACAATGAGCAGTTCTTC

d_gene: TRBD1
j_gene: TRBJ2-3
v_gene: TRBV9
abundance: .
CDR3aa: CASSVTGWGTDTQYF
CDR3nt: TGTGCCAGCAGCGTGACAGGGTGGGGCACAGATACGCAGTATTTT

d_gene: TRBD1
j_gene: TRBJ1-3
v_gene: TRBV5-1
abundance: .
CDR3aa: CASSLDPDRGSGNTIYF
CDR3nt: TGCGCCAGCAGCTTGGATCCCGACAGGGGCTCTGGAAACACCATATATTTT

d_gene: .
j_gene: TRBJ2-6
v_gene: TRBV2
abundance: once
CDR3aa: CASSVSSGANVLTF
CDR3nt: TGTGCCAGCAGTGTCAGTTCTGGGGCCAACGTCCTGACTTTC

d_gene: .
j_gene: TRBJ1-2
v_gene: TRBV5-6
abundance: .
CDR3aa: CASSPASGNNYGYTF
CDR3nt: TGTGCCAGCAGCCCGGCTAGCGGTAACAACTATGGCTACACCTTC

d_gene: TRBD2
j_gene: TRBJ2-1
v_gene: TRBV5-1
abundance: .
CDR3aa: CASSPSSGGANEQFF
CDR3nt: TGCGCCAGCAGCCCGTCTAGCGGGGGGGCCAATGAGCAGTTCTTC

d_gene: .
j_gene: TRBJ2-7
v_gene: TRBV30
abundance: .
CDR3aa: CAWSVLGGAEQYF
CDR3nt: TGTGCCTGGAGTGTACTAGGGGGGGCCGAGCAGTACTTC

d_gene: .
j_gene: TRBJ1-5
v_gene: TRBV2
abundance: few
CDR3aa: CASSGGLGNQPQHF
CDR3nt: TGTGCCAGCAGTGGAGGGTTGGGCAATCAGCCCCAGCATTTT

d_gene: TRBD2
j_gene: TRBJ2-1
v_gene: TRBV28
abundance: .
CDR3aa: CASSSSLSGGGEQFF
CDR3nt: TGTGCCAGCAGTTCCTCCCTCAGCGGGGGCGGGGAGCAGTTCTTC

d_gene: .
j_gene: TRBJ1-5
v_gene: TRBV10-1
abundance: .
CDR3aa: CASSDEGDYEPQHF
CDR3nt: TGCGCCAGCAGTGACGAGGGGGACTATGAGCCCCAGCATTTT

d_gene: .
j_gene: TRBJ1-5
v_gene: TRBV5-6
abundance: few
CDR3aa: CASSAGWPADTPQHF
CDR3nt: TGTGCCAGCAGCGCCGGCTGGCCCGCAGACACACCCCAGCATTTT

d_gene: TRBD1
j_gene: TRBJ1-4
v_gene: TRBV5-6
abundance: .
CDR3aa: CASSPAGTDNEKLFF
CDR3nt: TGTGCCAGCAGCCCCGCCGGGACAGATAATGAAAAACTGTTTTTT

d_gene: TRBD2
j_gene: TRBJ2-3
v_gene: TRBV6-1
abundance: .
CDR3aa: CASSGTSGGITDTQYF
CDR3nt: TGTGCCAGCAGTGGGACTAGCGGGGGGATTACAGATACGCAGTATTTT

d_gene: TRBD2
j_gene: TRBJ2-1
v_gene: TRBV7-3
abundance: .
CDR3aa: CASSLLAPQRGYNEQFF
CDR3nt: TGTGCCAGCAGCTTACTCGCCCCCCAGCGGGGGTACAATGAGCAGTTCTTC

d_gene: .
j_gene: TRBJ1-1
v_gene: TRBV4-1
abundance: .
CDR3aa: CASSSGMHLNEAFF
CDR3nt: TGCGCCAGCAGCTCCGGGATGCACTTAAATGAAGCTTTCTTT

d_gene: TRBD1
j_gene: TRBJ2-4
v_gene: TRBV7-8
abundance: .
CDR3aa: CASSLVGETGHGENIQYF
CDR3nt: TGTGCCAGCAGCTTAGTTGGGGAGACAGGGCATGGGGAAAACATTCAGTACTTC

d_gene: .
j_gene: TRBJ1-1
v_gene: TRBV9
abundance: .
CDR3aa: CASSVGEGLTEAFF
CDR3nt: TGTGCCAGCAGCGTAGGTGAAGGACTCACTGAAGCTTTCTTT

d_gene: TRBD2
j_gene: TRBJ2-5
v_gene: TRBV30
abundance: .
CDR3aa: CAWTQNSGTEETQYF
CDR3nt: TGTGCCTGGACTCAGAATAGCGGGACCGAAGAGACCCAGTACTTC

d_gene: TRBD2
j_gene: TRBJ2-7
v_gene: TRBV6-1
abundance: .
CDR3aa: CASTLADEQYF
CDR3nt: TGTGCCAGCACCCTAGCGGACGAGCAGTACTTC

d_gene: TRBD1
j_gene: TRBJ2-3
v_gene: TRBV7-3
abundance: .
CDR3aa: CASSPGTDYTDTQYF
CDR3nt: TGTGCCAGCAGTCCCGGGACAGACTACACAGATACGCAGTATTTT

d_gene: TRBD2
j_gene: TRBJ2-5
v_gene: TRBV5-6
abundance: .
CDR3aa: CASSRKLAGGFQETRYF
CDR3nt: TGTGCCAGCAGCCGAAAGTTGGCGGGGGGCTTCCAAGAGACCCGGTACTTC

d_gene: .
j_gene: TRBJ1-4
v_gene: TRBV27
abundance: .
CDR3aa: CASRMDSRNEKLFF
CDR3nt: TGTGCCAGCAGGATGGACAGCCGTAATGAAAAACTGTTTTTT

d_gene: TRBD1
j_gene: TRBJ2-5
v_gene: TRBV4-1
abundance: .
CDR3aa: CASSQVGQGKETQYF
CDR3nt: TGCGCCAGCAGCCAAGTGGGACAGGGGAAAGAGACCCAGTACTTC

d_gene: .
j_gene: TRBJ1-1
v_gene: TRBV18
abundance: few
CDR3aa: CASSREENTEAFF
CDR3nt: TGTGCCAGCTCACGGGAGGAGAACACTGAAGCTTTCTTT

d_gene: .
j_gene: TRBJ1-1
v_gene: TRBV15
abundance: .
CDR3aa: CATSSKAGNTEAFF
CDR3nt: TGTGCCACCAGCAGTAAGGCGGGAAACACTGAAGCTTTCTTT

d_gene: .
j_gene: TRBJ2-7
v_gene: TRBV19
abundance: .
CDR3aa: CASSIDLEGPDEQYF
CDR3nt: TGTGCCAGTAGTATAGATTTGGAGGGCCCCGACGAGCAGTACTTC

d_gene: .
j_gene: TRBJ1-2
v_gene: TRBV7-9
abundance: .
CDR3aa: CASRAGAGYTF
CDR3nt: TGTGCCAGTCGGGCAGGGGCCGGCTACACCTTC

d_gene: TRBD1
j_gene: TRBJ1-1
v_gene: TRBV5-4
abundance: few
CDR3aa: CASSGQANTEAFF
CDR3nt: TGTGCCAGCAGTGGACAGGCGAACACTGAAGCTTTCTTT

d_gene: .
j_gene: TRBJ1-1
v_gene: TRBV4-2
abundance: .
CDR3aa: CATKDLGLKNTEAFF
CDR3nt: TGTGCAACCAAGGATCTAGGACTGAAGAACACTGAAGCTTTCTTT

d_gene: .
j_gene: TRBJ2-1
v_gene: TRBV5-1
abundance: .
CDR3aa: CASSPPGVYNEQFF
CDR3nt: TGCGCCAGCAGCCCCCCAGGGGTTTACAATGAGCAGTTCTTC

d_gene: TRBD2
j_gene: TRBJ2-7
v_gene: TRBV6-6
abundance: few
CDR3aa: CASGRGGAVYEQYF
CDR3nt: TGTGCCAGCGGGCGGGGGGGGGCCGTATACGAGCAGTACTTC

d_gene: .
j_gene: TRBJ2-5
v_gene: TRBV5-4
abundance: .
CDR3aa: CASSLWGGAEETQYF
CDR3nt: TGTGCCAGCAGCTTGTGGGGGGGGGCCGAAGAGACCCAGTACTTC

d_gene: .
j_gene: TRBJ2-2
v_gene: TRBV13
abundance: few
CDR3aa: CASNPSGTGELFF
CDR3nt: TGTGCCAGCAACCCTTCGGGGACCGGGGAGCTGTTTTTT

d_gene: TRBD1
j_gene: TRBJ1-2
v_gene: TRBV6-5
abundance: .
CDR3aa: CASRSGTGSFYGYTF
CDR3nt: TGTGCCAGCAGATCTGGGACAGGCTCTTTCTATGGCTACACCTTC

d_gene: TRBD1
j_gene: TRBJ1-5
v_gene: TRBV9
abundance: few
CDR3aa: CASSAHRGDQPQHF
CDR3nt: TGTGCCAGCAGCGCCCACAGGGGGGATCAGCCCCAGCATTTT

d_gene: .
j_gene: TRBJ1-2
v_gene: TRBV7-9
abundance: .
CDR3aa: CASSFVGGDYGYTF
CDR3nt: TGTGCCAGCAGCTTTGTAGGGGGTGATTATGGCTACACCTTC

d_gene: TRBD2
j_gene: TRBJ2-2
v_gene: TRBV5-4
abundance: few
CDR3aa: CASSLGLAGSNTGELFF
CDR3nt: TGTGCCAGCAGCTTGGGGCTAGCGGGTTCGAACACCGGGGAGCTGTTTTTT

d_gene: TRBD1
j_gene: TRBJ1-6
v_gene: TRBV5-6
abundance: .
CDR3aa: CASSRDRGSSPLHF
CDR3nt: TGTGCCAGCAGCAGGGACAGGGGGTCTTCACCCCTCCACTTT

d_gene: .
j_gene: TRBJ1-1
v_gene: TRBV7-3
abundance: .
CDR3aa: CASRQQGNTEAFF
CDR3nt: TGTGCCAGCAGGCAACAGGGAAACACTGAAGCTTTCTTT

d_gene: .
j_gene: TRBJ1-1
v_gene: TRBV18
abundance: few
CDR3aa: CASSPPGTGNTEAFF
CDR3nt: TGTGCCAGCTCACCACCCGGTACGGGGAACACTGAAGCTTTCTTT

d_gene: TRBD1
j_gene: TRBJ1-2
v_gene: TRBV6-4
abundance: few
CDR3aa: CASQDRASQCDYGYTF
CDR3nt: TGTGCCAGCCAGGACAGGGCCTCTCAATGCGACTATGGCTACACCTTC

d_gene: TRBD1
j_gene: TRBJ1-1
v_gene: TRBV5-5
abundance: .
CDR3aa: CASHLDRGIFTEAFF
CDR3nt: TGTGCCAGCCACCTCGACAGGGGAATTTTTACTGAAGCTTTCTTT

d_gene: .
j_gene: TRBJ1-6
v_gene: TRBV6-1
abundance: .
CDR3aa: CASNGHSPPLHF
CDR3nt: TGTGCCAGCAATGGCCATTCGCCACCCCTCCACTTT

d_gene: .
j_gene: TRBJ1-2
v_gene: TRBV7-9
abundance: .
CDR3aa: CASEAGSWDIPGYTF
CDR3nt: TGTGCCAGCGAGGCAGGGTCGTGGGACATTCCGGGCTACACCTTC

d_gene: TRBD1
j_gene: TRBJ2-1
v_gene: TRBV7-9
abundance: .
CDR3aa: CASSFPGQGGGSYNEQFF
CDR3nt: TGTGCCAGCAGCTTCCCGGGACAGGGAGGCGGCTCCTACAATGAGCAGTTCTTC

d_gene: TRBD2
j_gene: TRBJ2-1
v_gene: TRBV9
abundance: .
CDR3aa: CASSASGGAYNEQFF
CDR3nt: TGTGCCAGCAGCGCTAGCGGGGGGGCCTACAATGAGCAGTTCTTC

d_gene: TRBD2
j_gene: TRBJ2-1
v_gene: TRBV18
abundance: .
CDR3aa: CASSPASGVNEQFF
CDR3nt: TGTGCCAGCTCACCCGCTAGCGGGGTGAATGAGCAGTTCTTC

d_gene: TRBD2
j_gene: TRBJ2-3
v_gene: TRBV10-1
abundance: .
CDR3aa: CASSERLAGGLSGTDTQYF
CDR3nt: TGCGCCAGCAGTGAACGACTAGCGGGGGGGCTCTCTGGCACAGATACGCAGTATTTT

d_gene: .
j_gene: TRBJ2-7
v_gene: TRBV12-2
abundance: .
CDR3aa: CASRPRLAGGPYEQYF
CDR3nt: TGTGCAAGTCGACCGAGACTAGCGGGGGGGCCCTACGAGCAGTACTTC

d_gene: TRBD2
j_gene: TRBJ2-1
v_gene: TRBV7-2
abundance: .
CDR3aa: CASSSRSGGAVEQFF
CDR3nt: TGTGCCAGCAGCTCTCGAAGCGGGGGGGCGGTTGAGCAGTTCTTC

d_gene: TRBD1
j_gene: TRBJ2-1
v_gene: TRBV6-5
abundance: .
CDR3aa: CASSYIAGGLYNEQFF
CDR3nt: TGTGCCAGCAGTTACATCGCAGGGGGTCTCTACAATGAGCAGTTCTTC

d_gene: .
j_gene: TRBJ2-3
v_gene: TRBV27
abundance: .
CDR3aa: CASGWQGYTDTQYF
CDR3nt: TGTGCCAGCGGCTGGCAGGGCTACACAGATACGCAGTATTTT